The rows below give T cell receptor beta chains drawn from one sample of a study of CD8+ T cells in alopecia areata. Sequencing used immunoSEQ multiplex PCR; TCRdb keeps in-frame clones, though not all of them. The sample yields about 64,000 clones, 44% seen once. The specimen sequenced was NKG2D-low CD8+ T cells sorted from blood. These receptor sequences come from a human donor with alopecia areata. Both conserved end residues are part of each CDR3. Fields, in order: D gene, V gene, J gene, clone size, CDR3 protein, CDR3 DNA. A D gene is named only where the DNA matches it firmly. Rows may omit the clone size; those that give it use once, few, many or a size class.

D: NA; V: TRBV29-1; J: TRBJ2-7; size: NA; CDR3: CSVEKGYEQYF; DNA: TGCAGCGTTGAAAAGGGGTACGAGCAGTACTTC
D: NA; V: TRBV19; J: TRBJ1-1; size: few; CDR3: CASREGGTEAFF; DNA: TGTGCCAGTAGAGAGGGGGGCACTGAAGCTTTCTTT
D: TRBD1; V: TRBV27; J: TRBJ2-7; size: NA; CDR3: CASSPTGTGGEQYF; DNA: TGTGCCAGCAGTCCCACCGGGACAGGGGGCGAGCAGTACTTC
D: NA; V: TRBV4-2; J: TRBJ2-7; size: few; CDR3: CASSGTGEIGEQYF; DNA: TGTGCCAGCAGCGGCACCGGGGAAATTGGGGAGCAGTACTTC
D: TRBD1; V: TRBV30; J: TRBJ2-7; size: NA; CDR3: CAWNLGTGPYEQYF; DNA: TGTGCCTGGAACCTCGGGACAGGGCCCTACGAGCAGTACTTC
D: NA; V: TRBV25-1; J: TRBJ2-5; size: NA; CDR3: CASSVQGGETQYF; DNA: TGTGCCAGCAGTGTACAGGGTGGAGAGACCCAGTACTTC
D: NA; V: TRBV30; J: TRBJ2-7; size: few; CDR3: CAWNDSPYEQYF; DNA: TGTGCCTGGAACGACAGCCCCTACGAGCAGTACTTC
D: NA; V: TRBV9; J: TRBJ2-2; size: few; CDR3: CASSDRPSGELFF; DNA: TGTGCCAGCAGCGACCGTCCTTCCGGGGAGCTGTTTTTT
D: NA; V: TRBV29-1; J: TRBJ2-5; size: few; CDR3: CSVEDRTAQETQYF; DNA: TGCAGCGTTGAAGATCGGACAGCCCAAGAGACCCAGTACTTC
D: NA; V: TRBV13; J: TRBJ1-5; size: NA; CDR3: CASSQRGRGQPQHF; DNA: TGTGCCAGCAGCCAGCGCGGGCGGGGACAGCCCCAGCATTTT
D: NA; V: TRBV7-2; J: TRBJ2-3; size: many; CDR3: CASSVITDTQYF; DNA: TGTGCCAGCAGCGTGATCACAGATACGCAGTATTTT
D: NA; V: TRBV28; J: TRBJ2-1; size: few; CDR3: CASSFRNYNEQFF; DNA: TGTGCCAGCAGTTTCCGGAACTACAATGAGCAGTTCTTC
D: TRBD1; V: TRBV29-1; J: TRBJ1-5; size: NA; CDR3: CSVSGTDSNQPQHF; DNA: TGCAGCGTGTCCGGGACAGATAGCAATCAGCCCCAGCATTTT
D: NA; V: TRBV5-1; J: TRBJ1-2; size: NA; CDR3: CASSLGSGYGYTF; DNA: TGCGCCAGCAGCTTGGGGTCGGGCTATGGCTACACCTTC
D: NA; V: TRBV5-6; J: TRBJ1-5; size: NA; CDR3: CASKSWGNQPQHF; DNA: TGTGCCAGCAAGTCTTGGGGCAATCAGCCCCAGCATTTT
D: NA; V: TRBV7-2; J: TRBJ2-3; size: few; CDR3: CASSHLRGGRDTQYF; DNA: TGTGCCAGCAGCCACCTGAGGGGTGGTAGGGATACGCAGTATTTT
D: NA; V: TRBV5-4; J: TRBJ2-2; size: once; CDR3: CASSLMGGRDLGTGELFF; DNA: TGTGCCAGCAGCTTGATGGGGGGGCGAGATTTGGGAACCGGGGAGCTGTTTTTT
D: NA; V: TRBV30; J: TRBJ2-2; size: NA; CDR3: CAWTRDRAELFF; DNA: TGTGCCTGGACCCGGGATCGGGCGGAGCTGTTTTTT
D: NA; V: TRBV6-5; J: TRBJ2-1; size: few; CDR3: CASSYFTGYNEQFF; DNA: TGTGCCAGCAGTTACTTTACGGGGTACAATGAGCAGTTCTTC
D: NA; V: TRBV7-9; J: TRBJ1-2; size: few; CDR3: CASRKGVDYGYTF; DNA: TGTGCCAGCAGAAAGGGGGTAGACTATGGCTACACCTTC
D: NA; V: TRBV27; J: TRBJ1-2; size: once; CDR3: CASSPLGTF; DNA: TGTGCCAGCAGTCCCTTGGGCACCTTC
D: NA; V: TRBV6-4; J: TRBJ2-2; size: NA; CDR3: CASSEGQNTGELFF; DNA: TGTGCCAGCAGTGAGGGACAGAACACCGGGGAGCTGTTTTTT
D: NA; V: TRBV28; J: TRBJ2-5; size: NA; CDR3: CASSFEGTQETQYF; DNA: TGTGCCAGCAGTTTTGAGGGGACCCAAGAGACCCAGTACTTC
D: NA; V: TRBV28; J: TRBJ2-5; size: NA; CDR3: CASSLGWGETQYF; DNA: TGTGCCAGCAGTCTGGGTTGGGGGGAGACCCAGTACTTC
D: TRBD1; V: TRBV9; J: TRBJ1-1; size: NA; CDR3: CASSGRQGAGTEAFF; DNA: TGTGCCAGCAGCGGACGACAGGGGGCTGGCACTGAAGCTTTCTTT
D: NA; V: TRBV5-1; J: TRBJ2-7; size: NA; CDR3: CASSLSRAPEQYF; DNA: TGCGCCAGCAGCTTGTCCAGGGCTCCCGAGCAGTACTTC
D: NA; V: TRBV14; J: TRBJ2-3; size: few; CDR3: CASSPWGITSTDTQYF; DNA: TGTGCCAGCAGCCCCTGGGGGATAACTAGCACAGATACGCAGTATTTT
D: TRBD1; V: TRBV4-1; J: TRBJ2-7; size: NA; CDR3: CASSQVGTGPYEQYF; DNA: TGCGCCAGCAGCCAAGTAGGGACAGGGCCCTACGAGCAGTACTTC